The 9 T cell receptor beta chains listed next were all sequenced from one sample in a study of cytomegalovirus exposure and HLA in healthy donors. PCR involved 60 Vbeta and 13 Jbeta primers. TCRdb's table, derived via immunoSEQ multiplex PCR, lists solely in-frame clones and lacks some. The data contain 200,000 to 300,000 clones, almost 85% of them singletons. The sample was PBMCs. The receptors shown here come from a woman aged 40 to 55 in good health and CMV-seropositive.

The gene calls are TRBV27 and TRBJ2-3, with D perhaps matching TRBD2 (6 bases). V gave up 6 bases and J gave up 7 bases, with 20 bases separating them. Germline lookup yields CDR1 MNHEY and CDR2 SMNVEV (reference sequence). The CDR3 sequence is 15 residues long. The CDR3 nucleotides are TGTGCCAGCAGCCTTGGGACTGTCCTCGTGCATACGCAGTATTTT. This translates into CASSLGTVLVHTQYF.

V gene TRBV7-9 combines with J gene TRBJ2-7; possible D gene TRBD1, 5 bases. V lost 3 bases, J lost 2 bases, and 8 bases lay in between. CDR1 SEHNR and CDR2 FQNEAQ come from the germline V gene (reference sequence). The CDR3 length is 13 residues. CDR3 in amino acids: CASSFLTAYEQYF. The CDR3, as DNA: TGTGCCAGCAGCTTCTTGACAGCCTACGAGCAGTACTTC.

V and J are TRBV19 and TRBJ2-3, with TRBD2 matching over 9 bases. V gave up 3 bases and J gave up 3 bases; unmatched junction bases: 4. The CDR3 loop spans 15 amino acids. Germline V lookup: CDR1 LNHDA, CDR2 SQIVND (reference sequence). The CDR3 nucleotides read TGTGCCAGTAGTATTAAAAGCGGGAGGACAGATACGCAGTATTTT. Translation gives CASSIKSGRTDTQYF.

V is TRBV6-4 and J is TRBJ2-2; 10 bases line up with TRBD2. V shed 8 bases and J 3 bases; nucleotides not matched to a gene: 3. This CDR3 spans 14 amino acids. The V gene's germline CDR1 is MRHNA and CDR2 SNTAGT. The CDR3 nucleotides are TGTGCCAGCCGTAGCGGGAGGCACACCGGGGAGCTGTTTTTT. Translated, it gives CASRSGRHTGELFF.

The V gene is TRBV9, the J gene TRBJ2-6; the D gene is possibly TRBD2 (7 bases). Per germline, CDR1 SGDLS and CDR2 YYNGEE. The CDR3 is made up of 13 amino acids. Trimming stripped 7 bases from V and 14 bases from J, with 19 bases between. CDR3 nucleotides: TGTGCCAGCTCAACGGGGAGGGGGATCTTCCTGACTTTC. The encoded protein is CASSTGRGIFLTF.

This clone has more than one count but fewer than ten. V is TRBV7-2 and J is TRBJ2-3; 9 bases fit TRBD1. Per germline, CDR1 SGHTA and CDR2 FQGNSA. V lost 5 bases and J lost 4; bases outside the gene matches: 10. This CDR3 contains 16 residues. CDR3 sequence (DNA): TGTGCCAGCAGCCCTTTGGGGACAGGGCGGGCAGATACGCAGTATTTT. This gives the protein CASSPLGTGRADTQYF.

This chain uses TRBV29-1 with TRBJ1-2; D might be TRBD1 (6 bases). CDR3 length equals 12 residues. Germline CDR1 SQVTM, CDR2 ANQGSEA. V gave up 7 bases and J gave up 3 bases, with 12 bases separating them. The CDR3 DNA reads as TGCAGCGGTATAGGGGGAGACTATGGCTACACCTTC. This sequence encodes CSGIGGDYGYTF.

The rearrangement uses TRBV5-5 and TRBJ2-1; a weak D match, TRBD2 (5 bases). CDR1 SGHKS and CDR2 YYEKEE come from the germline V gene (reference sequence). V shed 5 bases and J shed 0 bases, with 12 bases lying between them. The CDR3 sequence is 15 residues long. The CDR3 nucleotides are TGTGCCAGCAGTTCGGTTGGGAGCTCCTACAATGAGCAGTTCTTC. Translating it yields CASSSVGSSYNEQFF.

CDR3 sequence (DNA): TGTGCCAGCAGACAAGGGGGAAACGGTGACATTCAGTACTTC. It specifies CASRQGGNGDIQYF. The chain is built from TRBV6-6 and TRBJ2-4; D perhaps matches TRBD1 (6 bases). Between the trimmed V and J ends, which lost 6 bases and 8 bases, there was a span of 17 bases. Germline V gives CDR1 MNHNY, CDR2 SVGAGI (reference sequence). CDR3 size: 14 residues.